This is a list of T cell receptor beta chains from one sample in a study of T cell clones after liver transplantation. The repertoire was sequenced with immunoSEQ multiplex PCR; TCRdb's copy has only in-frame clones and lacks some. The sample has tens of thousands of clones; over 70% are singletons. The starting material was CD4+ T cells from blood, obtained before liver transplant. The receptors come from a human donor who received a liver transplant. The CDR3 runs from the conserved cysteine through the conserved F or W.

>TRBJ2-3|TRBV6-1
CASSELGQRGSDTQYF
>TRBJ2-1|TRBV5-8
CASSLLGGAKNYNEQFF
>TRBJ2-1|TRBV19
CASSPSVSGGSNEQFF
>TRBJ2-7|TRBV19
CASKTSGGSYEQYF
>TRBJ2-7|TRBV6-5
CASRESGGYEQYF
>TRBJ1-2|TRBV28
CASMSPGYGYTF
>TRBJ1-2|TRBV9
CASSVGSTDNYGYTF
>TRBJ1-1|TRBV19
CASRHRGSINMNTEAFF
>TRBJ2-3|TRBV19
CASSIQDTQYF
>TRBJ2-3|TRBV9
CASSGGLSGGAGDTQYF
>TRBJ1-1|TRBV29-1
CSGDRGGTNTEAFF
>TRBJ2-5|TRBV19
CASRTSGGAGETQYF
>TRBJ2-4|TRBV7-2
CASSWRDLAKNIQYF
>TRBJ2-1|TRBV30
CAWSTGFYNEQFF
>TRBJ1-2|TRBV19
CASSRGSDHYGYTF
>TRBJ2-3|TRBV19
CASSASGGVDTQYF
>TRBJ1-1|TRBV7-8
CASSPGSEAFF
>TRBJ2-1|TRBV9
CASSVTGGAGNEQFF
>TRBJ1-1|TRBV5-1
CASSPDRYTEAFF
>TRBJ1-4|TRBV14
CASSQDMGRARGGKLFF
>TRBJ1-6|TRBV19
CASTLSTGHSSYNSPLHF
>TRBJ2-3|TRBV2
CASRTVASGVTDTQYF
>TRBJ2-7|TRBV20-1
CSASQAYEQYF
>TRBJ1-5|TRBV7-9
CASSFTGPYSNQPQHF
>TRBJ2-5|TRBV9
CASSVYGRGETQYF
>TRBJ1-2|TRBV6-6
CASSSTGYGYTF
>TRBJ2-7|TRBV6-5
CASSYEDPRRNEQYF
>TRBJ1-4|TRBV6-5
CASSLTTGVNEKLFF
>TRBJ2-5|TRBV5-6
CASSGRGETQYF
>TRBJ1-3|TRBV2
CATRETGPGNTIYF
>TRBJ1-1|TRBV9
CASREAPGAINTEAFF
>TRBJ2-3|TRBV29-1
CSVAGQGRTDTQYF
>TRBJ1-2|TRBV28
CASSLGSSGHYGYTF
>TRBJ2-2|TRBV5-6
CASSLAGGGGTGELFF
>TRBJ1-1|TRBV2
CASRWDRNTEAFF
>TRBJ2-3|TRBV29-1
CSASSGSTDTQYF
>TRBJ2-2|TRBV15
CATSRDLGFRGQGVTGELFF
>TRBJ1-2|TRBV6-4
CASSPFGQGARGYTF
>TRBJ1-2|TRBV19
CASFGQYSNYGYTF
>TRBJ2-3|TRBV18
CASSPPIIAGDSSTDTQYF
>TRBJ2-3|TRBV25-1
CASNREGTDTQYF
>TRBJ1-6|TRBV10-3
CAISEGGGKNSPLHF
>TRBJ1-6|TRBV30
CAWSLGANSPLHF
>TRBJ2-7|TRBV14
CASSPGLPQYF
>TRBJ1-3|TRBV30
CAWRNRVAGNTIYF
>TRBJ2-5|TRBV4-1
CASSQDREASGGGEETQYF